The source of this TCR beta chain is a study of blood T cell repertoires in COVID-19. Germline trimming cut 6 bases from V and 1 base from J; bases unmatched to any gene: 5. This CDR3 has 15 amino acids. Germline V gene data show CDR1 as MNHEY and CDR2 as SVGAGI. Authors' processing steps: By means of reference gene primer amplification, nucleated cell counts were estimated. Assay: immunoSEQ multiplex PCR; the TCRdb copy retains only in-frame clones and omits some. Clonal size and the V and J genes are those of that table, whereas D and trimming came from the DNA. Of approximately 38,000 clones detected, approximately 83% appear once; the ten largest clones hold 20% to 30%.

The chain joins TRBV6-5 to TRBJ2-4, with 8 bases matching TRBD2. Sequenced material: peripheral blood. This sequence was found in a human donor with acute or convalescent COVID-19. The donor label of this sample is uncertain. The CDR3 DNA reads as TGTGCCAGCAGGCAAGCGGGAGAGGCCAAAAACATTCAGTACTTC. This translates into CASRQAGEAKNIQYF.